This T cell receptor (beta chain) was recorded in a study of human T cells and chemical hapten exposure. Study overall: Across the whole study, which lasted roughly 24 weeks, patients were given diphenylcyclopropenone on the scalp once a week.

TCRdb reanalysed the RACE reads using MiXCR and keeps one entry per CDR3 protein. This sample yields nearly 350,000 distinct CDR3 sequences, of which roughly 6.9% are seen a single time; about 8% belongs to the top ten. This clonotype came up many times. Regarding time point: patch test 1, 2 weeks after DPC sensitization. Treatment indicated: therapeutic diphenylcyclopropenone sensitization with weekly scalp DPC. The germline V gene encodes CDR1 SGHTA and CDR2 FQGNSA. This CDR3 region has 15 residues. The trim removed 4 bases at V and 6 bases at J, leaving 5 bases unmatched. The sample was whole blood, taken in connection with sensitization to the hapten diphenylcyclopropenone (DPC). The TCR originated in a woman younger than 35 with alopecia areata. Some clones in this sample may be carry-over from other donors' samples. The rearrangement links TRBV7-2 to TRBJ2-3; 12 bases align to TRBD2. The DNA for the CDR3 is TGTGCCAGCAGCTGGACTAGCGGGGCCGGGGATACGCAGTATTTT. Translated, it gives CASSWTSGAGDTQYF.